This is a list of T cell receptor beta chains from one sample in a study of cytomegalovirus exposure and HLA in healthy donors. Measured with immunoSEQ multiplex PCR; TCRdb has only the in-frame clones, and not every one. The table has over 45,000 clones, more than 75% seen once. Sequenced sample: PBMCs. These receptors came from a female donor in good health and CMV-seronegative. Each CDR3 is given with its conserved first and last residue. D genes are given only for firm matches. For some rows the clone size is stated as once, few or many, or as a class when expanded; others skip it.

D gene,clone size,V gene,CDR3 protein
NA,NA,TRBV7-3,CASSFLGGPSSYNEQFF
NA,NA,TRBV5-1,CASSPLTASSGNTIYF
TRBD1,NA,TRBV15,CATSRPRDSPNTEAFF
TRBD2,NA,TRBV5-1,CASSPGTTQETQYF
TRBD1,NA,TRBV5-1,CASSYSGTGGSYGYTF
NA,NA,TRBV6-1,CASRIGDNYGYTF
TRBD1,NA,TRBV7-3,CASSKTGGINNEQFF
NA,once,TRBV15,CATSRTAPGNSPLHF
TRBD2,NA,TRBV2,CASSPGLAREQYF
TRBD1,NA,TRBV12-5,CASGLATGVKLFF
NA,once,TRBV15,CATSRDLEGLLFF
NA,NA,TRBV5-4,CASSTKEQSSGNTIYF
NA,NA,TRBV6-1,CASNRDIYGYPF
NA,NA,TRBV7-2,CASSSDSLGETQYF
NA,NA,TRBV9,CASSVDGIANYGYTF
NA,NA,TRBV6-5,CASSQQQNTEAFF
NA,few,TRBV28,CASSFRGPYNSPLHF
TRBD1,NA,TRBV6-6,CASSYTGASSYNEQFF
TRBD1,NA,TRBV11-2,CASSSLRGPNNEQFF
NA,NA,TRBV19,CASSIEGRSYLYEQYF
TRBD2,NA,TRBV10-3,CAISGAGGPRNEQFF
NA,once,TRBV19,CASGDDSGEAYGYTF
NA,NA,TRBV7-2,CASSIQGISSGNTIYF
TRBD2,NA,TRBV6-6,CASSLAGGACEQFF
TRBD1,NA,TRBV29-1,CSVVLPGQGSHEQYF
TRBD1,NA,TRBV11-3,CASSLRQGTNTGELFF
TRBD1,NA,TRBV4-1,CASSQGDRFHHEQYF
TRBD2,NA,TRBV6-4,CASSDSAGGPDTQYF
TRBD1,few,TRBV2,CASSRKPGQYTDTQYF
TRBD2,NA,TRBV6-1,CASSERTSGGAGANVLTF
NA,few,TRBV21-1,CASSPDGEEEKLFF
NA,NA,TRBV23-1,CASSQNAAIGYTF
TRBD2,NA,TRBV30,CAWSSSGGVREQYF
NA,NA,TRBV4-1,CASSPDSYEQYF
TRBD1,once,TRBV15,CATSRGRLTGGDYEQYF
TRBD1,NA,TRBV18,CASSPGQGETQYF
NA,NA,TRBV29-1,CSVEAQVPKYEQYF
TRBD1,NA,TRBV30,CAGTGQSTDTQYF
TRBD2,NA,TRBV7-2,CASSLGLAGEQFF
NA,few,TRBV7-9,CASSHPEAAYGYTF
TRBD1,NA,TRBV7-6,CASGAASGGYSPLHF
NA,NA,TRBV27,CASSRTEPYNEQFF
TRBD1,NA,TRBV27,CASRRRDRGYNEQFF
TRBD1,few,TRBV27,CASRLTGAAHGYTF
NA,NA,TRBV7-3,CASSQRREDEQYF
NA,few,TRBV25-1,CASIGAAADYNEQFF
TRBD1,NA,TRBV9,CASSAGQGAWGNTEAFF
TRBD1,NA,TRBV5-1,CASSLNFRQGLEGEQYF
TRBD2,few,TRBV6-4,CASSGGGATDTQYF
TRBD1,NA,TRBV2,CASSFGTERRYTF
NA,NA,TRBV5-8,CASSLEGQGRNEKLFF
NA,NA,TRBV28,CASSFHSGANVLTF
NA,NA,TRBV6-1,CASSEGAASYNEQFF
TRBD2,NA,TRBV7-6,CASSLGGGGYNEQFF
NA,NA,TRBV25-1,CASSGLRGSYNSPLHF